The 26 T cell receptor beta chains given below trace back to one sample, sequenced in a study of cytomegalovirus exposure and HLA in healthy donors. The PCR employed 60 Vbeta primers together with 13 Jbeta primers. Some clones are missing from TCRdb's copy, which holds only in-frame ones; the method was immunoSEQ multiplex PCR. Among about 160,000 clones listed, about 75% were seen once. The sample comprised PBMCs. The receptors here all came from a female donor in good health and CMV-seronegative.

The chain employs TRBV19 and TRBJ2-7, with 9 bases lining up with TRBD1. The CDR3 loop spans 15 amino acids. Germline V gene sequence: CDR1 LNHDA, CDR2 SQIVND (reference sequence). V gave up 3 bases and J gave up 2 bases; unmatched junction bases: 5. CDR3: CASSIPGQGTYEQYF. As DNA, the CDR3 is TGTGCCAGTAGTATTCCGGGACAGGGAACCTACGAGCAGTACTTC.

The chain employs TRBV5-1 and TRBJ1-1; the D gene is possibly TRBD1 (5 bases). V shed 0 bases and J shed 3 bases, with 12 bases lying between them. Germline values: CDR1 SGHRS, CDR2 YFSETQ. The CDR3 consists of 15 residues. CDR3 loop: CASSLATQAYTEAFF. CDR3 nucleotide sequence: TGCGCCAGCAGCTTGGCCACACAGGCGTACACTGAAGCTTTCTTT. The complete variable domain, with remaining parts taken from reference TRBV5-1 and TRBJ1-1, reads KAGVTQTPRYLIKTRGQQVTLSCSPISGHRSVSWYQQTPGQGLQFLFEYFSETQRNKGNFPGRFSGRQFSNSRSEMNVSTLELGDSALYLCASSLATQAYTEAFFGQGTRLTVV.

The chain joins TRBV27 to TRBJ1-3; D remains ambiguous. The CDR3 is made up of 14 amino acids. Germline V gene data show CDR1 as MNHEY and CDR2 as SMNVEV (reference sequence). With 3 bases removed from V and 1 base from J, the gap between germline ends came to 7 bases. CDR3 bases: TGTGCCAGCAGTTTCGGTGGTTCTGGAAACACCATATATTTT. It encodes CASSFGGSGNTIYF.

This sequence joins TRBV29-1 and TRBJ2-1; D call uncertain. Between the trimmed V and J ends, which lost 4 bases and 7 bases, there was a span of 5 bases. The germline V gene encodes CDR1 SQVTM and CDR2 ANQGSEA. The CDR3 loop spans 10 amino acids. This CDR3 is CSVAPNEQFF. In nucleotides, the CDR3 is TGCAGCGTTGCTCCTAATGAGCAGTTCTTC.

The chain links TRBV30 to TRBJ2-7; D perhaps matches TRBD2 (5 bases). The germline CDR1 and CDR2 sequences are GTSNPN and SVGIG (reference sequence). V was cut by 3 bases and J by 6 bases, with 9 bases left in between. There are 11 residues in the CDR3. This CDR3 reads CAWRWRLEQYF. Here the CDR3 DNA reads TGTGCCTGGAGATGGAGGCTCGAGCAGTACTTC.

The J gene is TRBJ2-7, the V gene TRBV30, with 8 nucleotides matching TRBD2. Germline V gene sequence: CDR1 GTSNPN, CDR2 SVGIG (reference sequence). V trimming: 2 bases; J trimming: 7 bases; junction bases outside the gene matches: 7. The CDR3 runs 13 residues. The CDR3 DNA sequence: TGTGCCTGGAGTAGCGGGAGAGAAGAAGAGCAGTACTTC. Its translation: CAWSSGREEEQYF.

The CDR3 loop reads CASRAGPSYEQYF. CDR3 DNA sequence: TGTGCCAGCAGGGCGGGGCCCTCCTACGAGCAGTACTTC. The rearrangement joins TRBV7-6 to TRBJ2-7; tentatively, D is TRBD2 (6 bases). Trimming left V 6 bases short and J 0 bases short, with 9 bases between. The CDR3 is made up of 13 amino acids. CDR1 is SGHVS and CDR2 is FNYEAQ in the germline V gene.

The V and J genes are TRBV7-6 and TRBJ1-1; tentatively, D is TRBD1 (6 bases). The CDR3 length is 14 residues. Germline V gene data show CDR1 as SGHVS and CDR2 as FNYEAQ. Trimming took off 1 base at V and 5 bases at J, with 11 bases between the two ends. This CDR3 is CASSLDRAVTEAFF. CDR3 nucleotide sequence: TGTGCCAGCAGCTTAGACAGGGCGGTTACTGAAGCTTTCTTT.

The chain joins TRBV15 to TRBJ1-1; 8 bases agree with TRBD1. V was clipped by 0 bases and J by 1 base; unmatched bases: 4. Germline assignment: CDR1 LNHNV and CDR2 YYDKDF (reference sequence). This CDR3 has 16 residues. The CDR3, as DNA: TGTGCCACCAGCAGAGACCCTCAGGGGGCGAACACTGAAGCTTTCTTT. Translating it yields CATSRDPQGANTEAFF.

This clone has just a few counts. The rearrangement joins TRBV11-2 to TRBJ1-6; tentative D call: TRBD1 (5 bases). Trimming removed 4 bases at V and 2 bases at J, with 15 bases between. CDR1 and CDR2 (germline): SGHAT, FQNNGV. The CDR3 consists of 17 residues. The CDR3 nucleotides are TGTGCCAGCAGCTCACACATGGACATTCCCTATAATTCACCCCTCCACTTT. This encodes CASSSHMDIPYNSPLHF.

J is TRBJ2-7 and V is TRBV30; D may be TRBD1 (7 bases). Germline V CDR1 and CDR2: GTSNPN, SVGIG (reference sequence). Between the trimmed V and J ends, which lost 2 bases and 2 bases, there was a span of 13 bases. CDR3 size: 14 residues. In DNA, the CDR3 is TGTGCCTGGAGTCAGGGGGGACAGACCTACGAGCAGTACTTC. It is translated as CAWSQGGQTYEQYF.

This chain joins TRBV27 and TRBJ2-7; 9 nucleotides match TRBD2. This CDR3 is built from 12 residues. With 6 bases clipped from V and 7 bases from J, the junction kept 4 bases outside the gene matches. CDR1 and CDR2 from the germline V gene are MNHEY and SMNVEV (reference sequence). The CDR3 nucleotides are TGTGCCAGCAGCGGAAGCGGGAGGGAGCAGTACTTC. Protein product: CASSGSGREQYF.

This clone was observed a handful of times. V is TRBV19 and J is TRBJ1-1; 7 positions match TRBD1. CDR1 is LNHDA, CDR2 SQIVND, per germline (reference sequence). This CDR3 is 17 amino acids long. The V gene end was trimmed by 4 bases and the J gene end by 7 bases; junction bases not matched to a gene: 18. The CDR3 DNA is TGTGCCAGTAGTAAAAGGGCCCTCGGGACAGAAACTTTTGAAGCTTTCTTT. It is translated as CASSKRALGTETFEAFF.

The chain employs TRBV6-1 and TRBJ1-4; no clear D. Trimming shortened V by 6 bases and J by 0 bases, and 11 bases separated the two germline ends. The germline V gene has CDR1 MNHNS and CDR2 SASEGT. The CDR3 sequence is 15 residues long. As DNA, the CDR3 is TGTGCCAGCAGGGAGTCGATTGCAACTAATGAAAAACTGTTTTTT. This translates into CASRESIATNEKLFF.

This clone was picked up a small number of times. The chain recombines TRBV29-1 with TRBJ2-1; TRBD2 matches at 10 bases. The V and J ends lost 7 bases and 1 base, in that order; junction bases with no gene match: 4. Germline-derived CDR1 and CDR2 are SQVTM and ANQGSEA. CDR3 length: 14 residues. The chain's CDR3 is CSAGLAASYNEQFF. CDR3 sequence (DNA): TGCAGCGCTGGACTAGCGGCTTCCTACAATGAGCAGTTCTTC.

This sequence joins TRBV30 and TRBJ2-2, with 11 bases aligning to TRBD1. The CDR3 length is 17 residues. CDR1 GTSNPN and CDR2 SVGIG come from the germline V gene (reference sequence). V lost 0 bases and J lost 4; bases outside the gene matches: 7. The DNA for the CDR3 is TGTGCCTGGAGTGTACGGACAGGGGGCTTACCCACCGGGGAGCTGTTTTTT. Translating it yields CAWSVRTGGLPTGELFF. The entire variable domain, with the rest obtained from reference TRBV30 and TRBJ2-2, is as follows: SQTIHQWPATLVQPVGSPLSLECTVEGTSNPNLYWYRQAAGRGLQLLFYSVGIGQISSEVPQNLSASRPQDRQFILSSKKLLLSDSGFYLCAWSVRTGGLPTGELFFGEGSRLTVL.

The chain couples TRBV6-5 to TRBJ2-7; D is perhaps TRBD2 (6 bases). The V gene lost 5 bases and the J gene lost 3 bases, with 17 bases spanning the gap. Germline V gene data show CDR1 as MNHEY and CDR2 as SVGAGI. The CDR3 has 15 amino acids. The chain's CDR3 is CASSQTWDGGYEQYF. DNA of the CDR3: TGTGCCAGCAGTCAGACATGGGACGGGGGCTACGAGCAGTACTTC.

The J gene is TRBJ1-2, the V gene TRBV30, with D uncertain. Trimming removed 3 bases from V and 4 bases from J, with 21 bases in between. CDR3 size: 16 residues. Per germline, CDR1 GTSNPN and CDR2 SVGIG (reference sequence). The CDR3 spells CAWSGGGGRGGYGYTF. Here the CDR3 DNA reads TGTGCCTGGAGCGGAGGCGGAGGGCGTGGAGGCTATGGCTACACCTTC.

The DNA of the CDR3 is TGCGCCAGCAGCCCCAGGGGCCGGGCCTACGAGCAGTACTTC. Its protein is CASSPRGRAYEQYF. The chain links TRBV5-1 to TRBJ2-7; D is perhaps TRBD1 (6 bases). CDR1 is SGHRS and CDR2 is YFSETQ in the germline V gene. The ends were cut back, 4 bases at V and 2 bases at J, with 13 bases in the middle. This CDR3 spans 14 amino acids. The variable domain in full, with the rest retrieved from reference TRBV5-1 and TRBJ2-7, is KAGVTQTPRYLIKTRGQQVTLSCSPISGHRSVSWYQQTPGQGLQFLFEYFSETQRNKGNFPGRFSGRQFSNSRSEMNVSTLELGDSALYLCASSPRGRAYEQYFGPGTRLTVT.

This chain joins TRBV19 and TRBJ2-5; 11 bases align to TRBD2. The end of the DNA fits TRBJ2-7 better, so the J call may be wrong. The germline CDR1 and CDR2 sequences are LNHDA and SQIVND (reference sequence). This CDR3 region has 15 residues. The CDR3 sequence is CASSITGTSGYEQYF. Written as DNA, the CDR3 is TGTGCCAGTAGTATTACCGGGACTAGCGGCTACGAGCAGTACTTC.

V usage is TRBV6-5 and J usage is TRBJ2-7; the match to TRBD2 covers 8 bases. Trimming at V came to 5 bases and at J to 3 bases, leaving 9 bases not matched to a gene. This CDR3 has 15 amino acids. Per the germline V gene, CDR1 is MNHEY and CDR2 is SVGAGI. CDR3 sequence: CASSATPGLGYEQYF. The DNA for the CDR3 is TGTGCCAGCAGTGCGACTCCGGGACTAGGCTACGAGCAGTACTTC.

This clone occurred a few times. J is TRBJ1-2 and V is TRBV27; 8 nucleotides agree with TRBD1. The V and J ends lost 5 bases and 7 bases, in that order; junction bases with no gene match: 12. The CDR3 is 15 residues long. Germline V CDR1 and CDR2: MNHEY, SMNVEV (reference sequence). This chain's CDR3 is CASSPTRQGFGGYTF. The CDR3 DNA follows: TGTGCCAGCAGTCCAACGAGACAGGGGTTCGGTGGCTACACCTTC.

The chain joins TRBV9 to TRBJ1-1; D ambiguous. The CDR3 consists of 13 residues. Germline-derived CDR1 and CDR2 are SGDLS and YYNGEE. V lost 3 bases and J lost 3, with 9 bases in between. The CDR3 DNA sequence: TGTGCCAGCAGCGCCACGGGGTACACTGAAGCTTTCTTT. Its protein is CASSATGYTEAFF.

The genes are TRBV5-6 and TRBJ2-2; TRBD1 might be the D (6 bases). The V and J ends lost 4 bases and 2 bases respectively, with 15 bases between them. Germline CDR1 and CDR2: SGHDT and YYEEEE. CDR3 length equals 16 residues. The CDR3 coding sequence is TGTGCCAGCAGCCCTCTAGGGACACTTAACACCGGGGAGCTGTTTTTT. This encodes CASSPLGTLNTGELFF.

The V gene is TRBV5-1, the J gene TRBJ1-2; D unclear. V lost 0 bases to trimming and J lost 4 bases, with 16 bases between them. The CDR3 extends over 16 amino acids. Germline CDR1 reads SGHRS; CDR2 reads YFSETQ. The CDR3 nucleotides read TGCGCCAGCAGCTTGGAAGCACCCCGGGGTGGCTATGGCTACACCTTC. Translation gives CASSLEAPRGGYGYTF.

This chain links TRBV6-1 with TRBJ1-2; unclear D gene. Trimming left V 2 bases short and J 3 bases short, with 16 bases between. Germline CDR1 MNHNS, CDR2 SASEGT. This CDR3 contains 16 residues. CDR3 nucleotide sequence: TGTGCCAGCAGTGAAAGCGGCGTTAACAGTTACTATGGCTACACCTTC. This encodes CASSESGVNSYYGYTF.